This is a list of T cell receptor beta chains from one sample in a study of blood T cell repertoires in COVID-19. This table comes from immunoSEQ multiplex PCR, and its TCRdb copy is limited to in-frame clones, with some not included. The table has around 300,000 clones, approximately 85% seen once. Sequences were obtained from peripheral blood. These receptors all stem from a woman in her sixties or seventies with acute or convalescent COVID-19. The CDR3 runs from the conserved cysteine through the conserved F or W. Fields, in order: J gene, D gene, clone size, V gene, CDR3 protein, CDR3 DNA. The D gene is left open where the match is weak. Clone size is stated in some rows and not others, as once, few, many or a class when expanded.

j_call: TRBJ2-1; d_call: TRBD2; clone_size: -; v_call: TRBV5-1; cdr3_aa: CASSLEAGGHNEQFF; cdr3_nt: TGCGCCAGCAGCTTGGAAGCGGGGGGCCACAATGAGCAGTTCTTC
j_call: TRBJ1-1; d_call: -; clone_size: -; v_call: TRBV21-1; cdr3_aa: CASSSRTTENTEAFF; cdr3_nt: TGTGCCAGCAGCTCCCGTACGACAGAGAACACTGAAGCTTTCTTT
j_call: TRBJ2-2; d_call: -; clone_size: -; v_call: TRBV11-2; cdr3_aa: CASSPVGGAAGELFF; cdr3_nt: TGTGCCAGCAGCCCCGTGGGTGGGGCAGCCGGGGAGCTGTTTTTT
j_call: TRBJ2-5; d_call: -; clone_size: once; v_call: TRBV4-1; cdr3_aa: CASSQDQGKTQYF; cdr3_nt: TGCGCCAGCAGCCAAGATCAGGGTAAGACCCAGTACTTC
j_call: TRBJ1-4; d_call: TRBD1; clone_size: -; v_call: TRBV7-6; cdr3_aa: CASSLVPWGQGDEKLFF; cdr3_nt: TGTGCCAGCAGCTTAGTACCGTGGGGACAGGGGGATGAAAAACTGTTTTTT
j_call: TRBJ1-1; d_call: TRBD1; clone_size: once; v_call: TRBV3-1/TRBV3-2; cdr3_aa: CASRPTGGEAFF; cdr3_nt: TGTGCCAGCCGTCCCACAGGGGGCGAAGCTTTCTTT
j_call: TRBJ2-1; d_call: TRBD2; clone_size: -; v_call: TRBV28; cdr3_aa: CASSRERGVNEQFF; cdr3_nt: TGTGCCAGCAGTCGCGAGCGGGGGGTGAATGAGCAGTTCTTC
j_call: TRBJ1-2; d_call: -; clone_size: -; v_call: TRBV4-2; cdr3_aa: CASSAGSGYGYTF; cdr3_nt: TGTGCCAGCAGCGCGGGATCGGGCTATGGCTACACCTTC
j_call: TRBJ2-3; d_call: TRBD2; clone_size: -; v_call: TRBV9; cdr3_aa: CASSVGLAGSGDTQYF; cdr3_nt: TGTGCCAGCAGCGTAGGTCTAGCGGGGTCGGGAGATACGCAGTATTTT
j_call: TRBJ1-1; d_call: -; clone_size: -; v_call: TRBV19; cdr3_aa: CASNGGSHFVTEAFF; cdr3_nt: TGTGCCAGTAACGGGGGAAGCCATTTCGTCACTGAAGCTTTCTTT
j_call: TRBJ2-5; d_call: -; clone_size: -; v_call: TRBV5-6; cdr3_aa: CASSLAGVATRAQYF; cdr3_nt: TGTGCCAGCAGCTTGGCCGGGGTCGCCACAAGGGCCCAGTACTTC
j_call: TRBJ1-1; d_call: TRBD1; clone_size: -; v_call: TRBV4-1; cdr3_aa: CASSYDRVSEAFF; cdr3_nt: TGCGCCAGCAGCTACGACAGGGTCTCTGAAGCTTTCTTT
j_call: TRBJ1-3; d_call: -; clone_size: once; v_call: TRBV11-2; cdr3_aa: CASSGGGRFSGNTIYF; cdr3_nt: TGTGCCAGCAGCGGGGGCGGACGGTTCTCTGGAAACACCATATATTTT
j_call: TRBJ1-2; d_call: TRBD1; clone_size: -; v_call: TRBV4-1; cdr3_aa: CASSHGRGDRKDYGYTF; cdr3_nt: TGCGCCAGCAGCCACGGGCGTGGGGACAGAAAGGACTATGGCTACACCTTC
j_call: TRBJ1-4; d_call: TRBD1; clone_size: -; v_call: TRBV4-1; cdr3_aa: CASSLIPGGGGEKLFF; cdr3_nt: TGCGCCAGCAGCCTAATACCAGGGGGCGGAGGGGAAAAACTGTTTTTT
j_call: TRBJ2-1; d_call: TRBD2; clone_size: -; v_call: TRBV11-1; cdr3_aa: CASQAWGLAGYNEQFF; cdr3_nt: TGTGCCAGTCAAGCTTGGGGACTAGCGGGGTACAATGAGCAGTTCTTC
j_call: TRBJ1-2; d_call: -; clone_size: -; v_call: TRBV3-1/TRBV3-2; cdr3_aa: CASSLRDTRVYTF; cdr3_nt: TGTGCCAGCAGCCTCCGGGACACGAGGGTCTACACCTTC
j_call: TRBJ1-2; d_call: -; clone_size: -; v_call: TRBV20-1; cdr3_aa: CSASRVGYGYTF; cdr3_nt: TGCAGTGCCAGTCGGGTCGGATATGGCTACACCTTC
j_call: TRBJ1-6; d_call: -; clone_size: -; v_call: TRBV27; cdr3_aa: CASRGQNSPLHF; cdr3_nt: TGTGCCAGCAGGGGGCAAAATTCACCCCTCCACTTT
j_call: TRBJ2-7; d_call: TRBD1; clone_size: -; v_call: TRBV5-1; cdr3_aa: CASSLEGTGGHEQYF; cdr3_nt: TGCGCCAGCAGCTTGGAGGGGACAGGGGGCCACGAGCAGTACTTC
j_call: TRBJ1-1; d_call: -; clone_size: -; v_call: TRBV9; cdr3_aa: CASSSQQGGTEAFF; cdr3_nt: TGTGCCAGCAGCTCTCAACAGGGCGGGACTGAAGCTTTCTTT
j_call: TRBJ1-2; d_call: -; clone_size: -; v_call: TRBV15; cdr3_aa: CATSAGRDYGYTF; cdr3_nt: TGTGCCACCAGCGCGGGGAGAGACTATGGCTACACCTTC
j_call: TRBJ2-7; d_call: -; clone_size: -; v_call: TRBV28; cdr3_aa: CASSPPAGRYEQYF; cdr3_nt: TGTGCCAGCAGTCCCCCGGCAGGGCGATACGAGCAGTACTTC
j_call: TRBJ1-6; d_call: -; clone_size: -; v_call: TRBV29-1; cdr3_aa: CSVTGRSYNSPLHF; cdr3_nt: TGCAGCGTTACAGGGCGCTCCTATAATTCACCCCTCCACTTT
j_call: TRBJ2-5; d_call: -; clone_size: -; v_call: TRBV28; cdr3_aa: CASSSLASQETQYF; cdr3_nt: TGTGCCAGCAGTTCTCTAGCGTCCCAAGAGACCCAGTACTTC
j_call: TRBJ1-1; d_call: TRBD1; clone_size: -; v_call: TRBV2; cdr3_aa: CASRLGQSNTEAFF; cdr3_nt: TGTGCCAGCAGGCTGGGACAGAGTAACACTGAAGCTTTCTTT
j_call: TRBJ1-5; d_call: -; clone_size: -; v_call: TRBV12-3/TRBV12-4; cdr3_aa: CASSLGSRAQHF; cdr3_nt: TGTGCCAGCAGTTTGGGGAGTAGAGCCCAGCATTTT
j_call: TRBJ2-7; d_call: -; clone_size: -; v_call: TRBV7-2; cdr3_aa: CASSFKRGNEQYF; cdr3_nt: TGTGCCAGCAGCTTCAAGAGAGGAAACGAGCAGTACTTC
j_call: TRBJ2-7; d_call: TRBD1; clone_size: -; v_call: TRBV3-1/TRBV3-2; cdr3_aa: CASSPGQAFYEQYF; cdr3_nt: TGTGCCAGCAGCCCGGGACAGGCGTTCTACGAGCAGTACTTC
j_call: TRBJ1-6; d_call: TRBD1; clone_size: -; v_call: TRBV6-6; cdr3_aa: CASSYGDRGIPLHF; cdr3_nt: TGTGCCAGCAGTTACGGTGACAGGGGGATTCCCCTCCACTTT
j_call: TRBJ1-1; d_call: TRBD1; clone_size: -; v_call: TRBV6-5; cdr3_aa: CASRTTGGDTEAFF; cdr3_nt: TGTGCCAGCAGGACTACAGGGGGGGACACTGAAGCTTTCTTT
j_call: TRBJ2-3; d_call: -; clone_size: -; v_call: TRBV4-2; cdr3_aa: CASSQAGADTQYF; cdr3_nt: TGTGCCAGCAGCCAAGCCGGTGCAGATACGCAGTATTTT
j_call: TRBJ1-3; d_call: TRBD1; clone_size: -; v_call: TRBV3-1/TRBV3-2; cdr3_aa: CASSRDRSSGNTIYF; cdr3_nt: TGTGCCAGCAGCCGGGACAGGAGCTCTGGAAACACCATATATTTT
j_call: TRBJ1-2; d_call: -; clone_size: -; v_call: TRBV7-9; cdr3_aa: CASITEGNYGYTF; cdr3_nt: TGTGCCAGCATCACGGAGGGTAACTATGGCTACACCTTC
j_call: TRBJ1-4; d_call: TRBD1; clone_size: -; v_call: TRBV6-1; cdr3_aa: CASSVLMGQGQEKLFF; cdr3_nt: TGTGCCAGCAGTGTCCTTATGGGACAGGGTCAAGAAAAACTGTTTTTT
j_call: TRBJ2-3; d_call: -; clone_size: -; v_call: TRBV19; cdr3_aa: CASKPRQTDTQYF; cdr3_nt: TGTGCCAGTAAGCCACGACAAACAGATACGCAGTATTTT
j_call: TRBJ1-3; d_call: -; clone_size: -; v_call: TRBV3-1/TRBV3-2; cdr3_aa: CASSMTPTDRSGNTIYF; cdr3_nt: TGTGCCAGCAGCATGACACCGACGGACAGATCTGGAAACACCATATATTTT
j_call: TRBJ1-6; d_call: -; clone_size: -; v_call: TRBV4-1; cdr3_aa: CASSQRGENSPLHF; cdr3_nt: TGCGCCAGCAGCCAACGAGGCGAGAATTCACCCCTCCACTTT
j_call: TRBJ2-2; d_call: -; clone_size: -; v_call: TRBV10-3; cdr3_aa: CAISTFQGRLDTGELFF; cdr3_nt: TGTGCCATCAGTACGTTTCAGGGCCGGTTGGACACCGGGGAGCTGTTTTTT
j_call: TRBJ1-5; d_call: -; clone_size: -; v_call: TRBV5-1; cdr3_aa: CASRREVDSNQPQHF; cdr3_nt: TGCGCCAGCCGGAGGGAGGTCGATAGCAATCAGCCCCAGCATTTT
j_call: TRBJ1-2; d_call: -; clone_size: few; v_call: TRBV30; cdr3_aa: CAWSGPDQNYGYTF; cdr3_nt: TGTGCCTGGAGTGGGCCTGATCAGAACTATGGCTACACCTTC
j_call: TRBJ1-2; d_call: -; clone_size: -; v_call: TRBV24-1; cdr3_aa: CATSGSGGYTF; cdr3_nt: TGTGCCACCAGTGGATCCGGGGGCTACACCTTC
j_call: TRBJ2-7; d_call: TRBD1; clone_size: -; v_call: TRBV7-9; cdr3_aa: CASSSQGAGYEQYF; cdr3_nt: TGTGCCAGCAGCTCCCAGGGGGCAGGCTACGAGCAGTACTTC
j_call: TRBJ1-2; d_call: TRBD1; clone_size: few; v_call: TRBV7-2; cdr3_aa: CASSLNRGFDGYTF; cdr3_nt: TGTGCCAGCAGCTTAAACAGGGGATTTGATGGCTACACCTTC
j_call: TRBJ1-2; d_call: -; clone_size: -; v_call: TRBV4-2; cdr3_aa: CASSIDRFANYGYTF; cdr3_nt: TGTGCCAGCAGCATTGACAGGTTCGCTAACTATGGCTACACCTTC
j_call: TRBJ2-2; d_call: TRBD2; clone_size: -; v_call: TRBV5-1; cdr3_aa: CASSFNRLAGSGELFF; cdr3_nt: TGCGCCAGCAGCTTCAACCGACTAGCAGGCTCTGGGGAGCTGTTTTTT
j_call: TRBJ1-5; d_call: -; clone_size: -; v_call: TRBV30; cdr3_aa: CAWSKGVNNQPQHF; cdr3_nt: TGTGCCTGGAGTAAGGGGGTCAACAATCAGCCCCAGCATTTT
j_call: TRBJ2-5; d_call: TRBD2; clone_size: -; v_call: TRBV10-3; cdr3_aa: CAISSSGGQETQYF; cdr3_nt: TGTGCCATCAGTTCTAGCGGGGGGCAAGAGACCCAGTACTTC
j_call: TRBJ1-2; d_call: TRBD1; clone_size: -; v_call: TRBV15; cdr3_aa: CATSVGGQPHHGYTF; cdr3_nt: TGTGCCACCAGCGTCGGGGGACAGCCCCACCATGGCTACACCTTC
j_call: TRBJ1-5; d_call: TRBD1; clone_size: -; v_call: TRBV6-5; cdr3_aa: CASREGTGGYQPQHF; cdr3_nt: TGTGCCAGCCGCGAGGGGACAGGGGGCTATCAGCCCCAGCATTTT
j_call: TRBJ1-6; d_call: -; clone_size: -; v_call: TRBV7-9; cdr3_aa: CASSSTAGNSPLHF; cdr3_nt: TGTGCCAGCAGCTCCACCGCGGGTAATTCACCCCTCCACTTT
j_call: TRBJ1-1; d_call: -; clone_size: -; v_call: TRBV2; cdr3_aa: CASTLLTGGTEAFF; cdr3_nt: TGTGCCAGCACCTTGCTGACTGGAGGCACTGAAGCTTTCTTT
j_call: TRBJ1-1; d_call: -; clone_size: once; v_call: TRBV7-8; cdr3_aa: CASSSTGRNTEAFF; cdr3_nt: TGTGCCAGCAGTTCGACAGGTCGGAACACTGAAGCTTTCTTT
j_call: TRBJ1-5; d_call: -; clone_size: few; v_call: TRBV6-4; cdr3_aa: CASSDIAQPQHF; cdr3_nt: TGTGCCAGCAGTGACATAGCCCAGCCCCAGCATTTT
j_call: TRBJ1-4; d_call: -; clone_size: few; v_call: TRBV4-2; cdr3_aa: CASSQAGRGSEKLFF; cdr3_nt: TGTGCCAGCAGCCAAGCGGGAAGAGGGTCTGAAAAACTGTTTTTT
j_call: TRBJ1-1; d_call: TRBD1; clone_size: -; v_call: TRBV3-1/TRBV3-2; cdr3_aa: CASSRGQGNTEAFF; cdr3_nt: TGTGCCAGCAGTCGCGGACAGGGGAACACTGAAGCTTTCTTT